Listed here are 24 T cell receptor beta chains from one sample, sequenced in a study of blood T cell repertoires in COVID-19. Clones were sequenced by immunoSEQ multiplex PCR, and TCRdb holds only the in-frame ones, with some missing. The table lists about 230,000 clones, about 84% of them singletons. The sequencing sample was made of peripheral blood. These receptors were obtained from a woman of 80 years or more with acute or convalescent COVID-19.

V is TRBV7-2 and J is TRBJ2-3; TRBD2 agrees at 12 bases. V lost 3 bases and J lost 2; bases outside the gene matches: 9. CDR1 SGHTA and CDR2 FQGNSA come from the germline V gene. This CDR3 is 18 amino acids long. For the CDR3, the DNA is TGTGCCAGCAGCTTGTATCACGGACTAGCGGGGCCCACAGATACGCAGTATTTT. Residues: CASSLYHGLAGPTDTQYF.

In DNA form, the CDR3 reads TGTGCCAGCAGTCAGCGGAGCGGGAGAGGGGTAGATACGCAGTATTTT. Its protein is CASSQRSGRGVDTQYF. The chain links TRBV11-2 to TRBJ2-3, with 8 bases aligning to TRBD2. This CDR3 region has 16 residues. Germline V gene sequence: CDR1 SGHAT, CDR2 FQNNGV. The trim removed 6 bases at V and 5 bases at J, leaving 13 bases unmatched.

This clone turned up a few times. In DNA form, the CDR3 reads TGCGCCAGCAGCAGGGACACGGCCGGGGAGCTGTTTTTT. Translated, it gives CASSRDTAGELFF. The chain carries TRBV10-1 and TRBJ2-2; D might be TRBD1 (6 bases). The CDR3 covers 13 residues. Trimming took off 6 bases at V and 6 bases at J, with 11 bases between the two ends. Germline lookup yields CDR1 WNHNN and CDR2 SYGVQD (reference sequence).

The CDR3 spells CASSGRTGGIGEKLFF. The CDR3 DNA reads TGTGCCAGCAGCGGACGGACAGGGGGCATTGGTGAAAAACTGTTTTTT. The rearrangement uses TRBV9 and TRBJ1-4, with 11 bases lining up with TRBD1. This CDR3 contains 16 residues. J gave up 7 bases and V 3 bases, and 8 bases lay outside the gene matches. Germline V CDR1 and CDR2: SGDLS, YYNGEE. The full variable domain, rest sourced from reference TRBV9 and TRBJ1-4, is DSGVTQTPKHLITATGQRVTLRCSPRSGDLSVYWYQQSLDQGLQFLIQYYNGEERAKGNILERFSAQQFPDLHSELNLSSLELGDSALYFCASSGRTGGIGEKLFFGSGTQLSVL.

The chain joins TRBV30 to TRBJ2-3; 9 bases line up with TRBD1. This CDR3 contains 15 residues. CDR1 is GTSNPN and CDR2 is SVGIG in the germline V gene (reference sequence). Trimming took 2 bases from V and 5 from J; bases not matched to a gene: 8. The DNA of the CDR3 is TGTGCCTGGAGTACAGGGGGCTTCAGATTAGATACGCAGTATTTT. It is translated as CAWSTGGFRLDTQYF.

The rearrangement joins TRBV7-2 to TRBJ1-2; TRBD1 agrees at 12 bases. This CDR3 spans 15 amino acids. Germline-derived CDR1 and CDR2 are SGHTA and FQGNSA. The ends lost 0 bases at V and 7 bases at J; junction bases unmatched: 3. The CDR3, as DNA: TGTGCCAGCAGCTTAGCGCGGGACAGGGGGCTTGGCTACACCTTC. Translation gives CASSLARDRGLGYTF. Supplemented by reference TRBV7-2 and TRBJ1-2, the full variable domain reads GAGVSQSPSNKVTEKGKDVELRCDPISGHTALYWYRQSLGQGLEFLIYFQGNSAPDKSGLPSDRFSAERTGGSVSTLTIQRTQQEDSAVYLCASSLARDRGLGYTFGSGTRLTVV.

This clone was observed a single time. The rearrangement links TRBV27 to TRBJ2-1; 7 positions agree with TRBD2. The CDR3 is 14 residues long. Germline CDR1 is MNHEY and CDR2 is SMNVEV (reference sequence). V lost 6 bases and J lost 2; bases outside the gene matches: 4. CDR3 amino acids: CASRAGPAYNEQFF. The CDR3 DNA is TGTGCCAGCAGAGCGGGACCGGCCTACAATGAGCAGTTCTTC.

The rearrangement joins TRBV18 to TRBJ2-1; D possibly corresponds to TRBD1 (5 bases). The CDR3 consists of 14 residues. Germline V gene lookup returns CDR1 KGHSH and CDR2 LQKENI. The V end was cut by 5 bases, the J end by 0 bases, with 8 bases between. The CDR3 DNA reads as TGTGCCAGCTCAATACAGGTCTCCTACAATGAGCAGTTCTTC. Protein product: CASSIQVSYNEQFF.

CDR3 region: CATSRREAGANVLTF. Written as DNA, the CDR3 is TGTGCCACCAGCAGAAGGGAGGCTGGGGCCAACGTCCTGACTTTC. The V gene is TRBV15, the J gene TRBJ2-6; TRBD2 might be the D (6 bases). The CDR3 spans 15 residues. Looked up from germline, CDR1 is LNHNV and CDR2 is YYDKDF (reference sequence). V lost 2 bases and J lost 2, with 7 bases in between.

The CDR3 nucleotides read TGTGCCAGCAACTCCCCCGGGACAGGGGACAACGAGCAGTACTTC. It specifies CASNSPGTGDNEQYF. The chain employs TRBV28 and TRBJ2-7; 10 bases fit TRBD1. Germline trimming cut 7 bases from V and 5 bases from J; bases unmatched to any gene: 11. From germline, CDR1 is MDHEN and CDR2 SYDVKM. The CDR3 loop spans 15 amino acids.

The V gene is TRBV3-1 (or the pseudogene TRBV3-2), the J gene TRBJ1-2; 8 nucleotides agree with TRBD1. CDR1 is LGHDT and CDR2 is YNNKEL in the germline V gene (reference sequence). J lost 10 bases, V lost 3 bases, and 13 bases had no gene match. The CDR3 extends over 15 amino acids. CDR3 nucleotides: TGTGCCAGCAGCCAGGTTTGGGGCAGGGGGCCCTCCTACACCTTC. Amino acid sequence: CASSQVWGRGPSYTF.

V gene TRBV27 combines with J gene TRBJ1-5; D perhaps matches TRBD1 (6 bases). This CDR3 is 14 amino acids long. V lost 8 bases to trimming and J lost 5 bases, with 16 bases between them. Germline V gene data show CDR1 as MNHEY and CDR2 as SMNVEV (reference sequence). Written as DNA, the CDR3 is TGTGCCAGCTCTCCACTACAGGGTTATCAGCCCCAGCATTTT. Amino acids: CASSPLQGYQPQHF.

The rearrangement uses TRBV10-1 and TRBJ1-1, with D possibly being TRBD1 (5 bases). V was trimmed by 5 bases and J by 1 base, leaving 14 bases between them. The germline V gene encodes CDR1 WNHNN and CDR2 SYGVQD (reference sequence). The CDR3 has 15 residues. Here the CDR3 DNA reads TGCGCCAGCAGTATGTCGACAGCCGGGAACACTGAAGCTTTCTTT. This sequence encodes CASSMSTAGNTEAFF.

This chain connects TRBV5-6 to TRBJ1-4; no reliable D call. The CDR3 has 14 amino acids. CDR1 is SGHDT, CDR2 YYEEEE, per germline. V lost 0 bases, J lost 10 bases, and 13 bases lay in between. Here the CDR3 DNA reads TGTGCCAGCAGCTTGGACAGCCGGCCAGGAAAACTGTTTTTT. As protein: CASSLDSRPGKLFF.

The J gene is TRBJ2-5, the V gene TRBV12-3 or TRBV12-4; D call uncertain. There are 13 residues in the CDR3. V gave up 1 base and J gave up 6 bases, with 9 bases separating them. The DNA for the CDR3 is TGTGCCAGCAGTTTAGATGCGCGCCAGACCCAGTACTTC. Its protein product is CASSLDARQTQYF.

This clone was detected once. The genes are TRBV27 and TRBJ1-2; possible D gene TRBD1, 6 bases. This CDR3 comprises 15 residues. Germline values: CDR1 MNHEY, CDR2 SMNVEV (reference sequence). With 10 bases removed from V and 2 bases from J, the gap between germline ends came to 20 bases. The CDR3, as DNA: TGTGCCACTAGAGATGCGTGGCAGGGGAACTATGGCTACACCTTC. Protein sequence: CATRDAWQGNYGYTF.

The genes are TRBV19 and TRBJ1-4; maybe TRBD1 (6 bases). V was cut by 9 bases and J by 3 bases, with 17 bases left in between. The CDR3 runs to 15 residues. In germline, CDR1 is LNHDA, CDR2 SQIVND (reference sequence). The CDR3 sequence is CASADLGAPNEKLFF. As DNA, the CDR3 is TGTGCCAGCGCTGACCTGGGGGCCCCTAATGAAAAACTGTTTTTT.

The J gene is TRBJ2-4, the V gene TRBV4-1, with 10 bases matching TRBD1. Germline CDR1 and CDR2: MGHRA and YSYEKL. The CDR3 covers 18 residues. Trimming took 1 base from V and 0 from J; bases not matched to a gene: 6. The CDR3 bases are TGCGCCAGCAGCCAAGGTCCGACAGGGGGCGAAGCCAAAAACATTCAGTACTTC. It translates to CASSQGPTGGEAKNIQYF.

The chain links TRBV6-5 to TRBJ2-7; D may be TRBD1 (5 bases). The CDR3 spans 14 residues. CDR1 MNHEY and CDR2 SVGAGI come from the germline V gene. V lost 0 bases to trimming and J lost 7 bases, with 13 bases between them. This CDR3 is CASSYSISTDEQYF. The CDR3 DNA follows: TGTGCCAGCAGTTACTCGATCTCGACAGATGAGCAGTACTTC.

This chain joins TRBV19 and TRBJ1-6; D unclear. V lost 7 bases, J lost 14 bases, and 12 bases lay in between. Germline lookup yields CDR1 LNHDA and CDR2 SQIVND (reference sequence). The CDR3 has 11 amino acids. The CDR3 region is CASNSQSTLHF. The CDR3 DNA is TGTGCCAGTAACTCCCAATCTACCCTCCACTTT. Complete variable domain (other parts from reference TRBV19 and TRBJ1-6): DGGITQSPKYLFRKEGQNVTLSCEQNLNHDAMYWYRQDPGQGLRLIYYSQIVNDFQKGDIAEGYSVSREKKESFPLTVTSAQKNPTAFYLCASNSQSTLHFGNGTRLTVT.

V is TRBV5-1 and J is TRBJ2-3, with TRBD1 as a possible D gene (6 bases). V lost 4 bases and J lost 2, with 23 bases in between. Germline V gene lookup returns CDR1 SGHRS and CDR2 YFSETQ. This CDR3 is built from 18 residues. CDR3 DNA: TGCGCCAGCAGCCCAGGAGTGGGGCCAGGGGTTCTCACAGATACGCAGTATTTT. Its translation is CASSPGVGPGVLTDTQYF.

V and J are TRBV28 and TRBJ2-5, with a possible D match to TRBD2 (6 bases). The CDR3 sequence is 14 residues long. V lost 3 bases to trimming and J lost 5 bases, with 13 bases between them. CDR1 and CDR2 (germline): MDHEN, SYDVKM. CDR3 loop: CASSFNLATETQYF. The DNA for the CDR3 is TGTGCCAGCAGTTTTAATCTAGCGACGGAGACCCAGTACTTC.

V usage is TRBV3-1 (or the pseudogene TRBV3-2) and J usage is TRBJ1-2; 7 bases align to TRBD1. This CDR3 comprises 15 residues. The V and J ends lost 6 bases and 4 bases, in that order; junction bases with no gene match: 11. The V gene's germline CDR1 is LGHDT and CDR2 YNNKEL (reference sequence). The CDR3 region is CASRPLDRAVYGYTF. CDR3 coding DNA: TGTGCCAGCAGGCCACTCGACAGGGCGGTCTATGGCTACACCTTC.

The chain has TRBV5-1 and TRBJ1-6; 8 bases agree with TRBD1. Germline-derived CDR1 and CDR2 are SGHRS and YFSETQ. J was trimmed by 7 bases and V by 2 bases; bases with no gene match: 2. The CDR3 length is 14 residues. CDR3 nucleotide sequence: TGCGCCAGCAGCTTCGGGACAGGCAATTCACCCCTCCACTTT. Protein: CASSFGTGNSPLHF.